The 2 T cell receptor beta chains reported below all come from one sample, sequenced in a study of cytomegalovirus exposure and HLA in healthy donors. The PCR contained 60 Vbeta and 13 Jbeta primers. Assay: immunoSEQ multiplex PCR; the TCRdb copy retains only in-frame clones and omits some. The sample holds 170,000 or so clones. Sample: PBMCs. The receptors shown here come from a young man in good health and CMV-seronegative.

V and J are TRBV6-4 and TRBJ2-1, with TRBD2 matching 9 bases. Germline assignment: CDR1 MRHNA and CDR2 SNTAGT. Losses at the gene ends were 8 bases for V and 3 bases for J; bases not matched to a gene: 2. This CDR3 spans 13 amino acids. CDR3 sequence reads: CASSSGNYNEQFF. In DNA form, the CDR3 reads TGTGCCAGCTCTAGCGGGAACTACAATGAGCAGTTCTTC.

The genes are TRBV4-2 and TRBJ2-1; 8 bases are a match to TRBD1. The CDR3 is made up of 16 amino acids. V was pared by 1 base and J by 4 bases, with 6 bases of the junction left unmatched. Looked up from germline, CDR1 is LGHNA and CDR2 is YNFKEQ. CDR3 DNA: TGTGCCAGCAGCCAAGTGTTCCGGGACAGGTACAATGAGCAGTTCTTC. Amino acid sequence: CASSQVFRDRYNEQFF.